The present TCR beta chain was sequenced within a study of PD-1 blockade in classical Hodgkin lymphoma. Turning to the study itself: With a 2-week interval, patients received intravenous nivolumab at 3 mg/kg.

Brentuximab vedotin exposure varied among the patients, all of whom had relapsed after autologous stem cell transplantation. The CD4+ T cells used were purified from thawed PBMCs through magnetic negative selection. Best responses were complete response, partial response or progressive disease. V was clipped by 4 bases and J by 5 bases, with 5 bases between them. Germline loops: CDR1 LGHNT, CDR2 FRNRAP. The CDR3 length is 11 residues. Libraries were prepared by immunoSEQ multiplex PCR; TCRdb keeps only in-frame clonotypes and omits some of them. The profile covers under 30,000 clones, with 85% appearing a single time and 2.4% taken by the ten largest.

V and J are TRBV12-5 and TRBJ1-1; tentative D call: TRBD1 (5 bases). Material: CD4+ T cells from blood, obtained at baseline. This TCR came from a human donor with classical Hodgkin lymphoma. The CDR3 coding sequence is TGTGCTAGTGGTTGGGGGACTGAAGCTTTCTTT. This codes for CASGWGTEAFF.